Detailed here is one T cell receptor beta chain. Its antigen is unidentified. This entry belongs to a study of Ad26.COV2.S vaccination and SARS-CoV-2 variants. In the study overall: Donor was one of the participants in the Ad26.COV2.S arm of the COV1001 trial.

This CDR3 is built from 15 residues. After removal of 6 bases from V and 3 bases from J, the junction contained 8 bases not matched to a gene. In germline, CDR1 is MDHEN, CDR2 SYDVKM. Stated treatment: over 15 received Ad26.COV2.S at low or high dose, single or two shots; about 5 received placebo; per-sample allocation not given. After the first vaccine or placebo injection, samples were drawn on day 63. Clones were sequenced by immunoSEQ multiplex PCR, and TCRdb holds only the in-frame ones, with some missing. In the table there are around 300,000 clones, about 87% of which are singletons. Study-wide points: Placebo recipients had lower spike-specific TCR breadth than vaccine recipients. Recipients of either vaccine or placebo displayed similar breadth of non-spike TCRs.

The sequencing used peripheral blood, collected in a trial of Ad26.COV2.S vaccine versus placebo. The source is a person between 18 and 59 years old who received the Ad26.COV2.S COVID-19 vaccine or a placebo. The chain carries TRBV28 and TRBJ2-1, with 7 bases that match TRBD2. The CDR3 protein is CASRFPGGSYNEQFF. Written as DNA, the CDR3 is TGTGCCAGCAGATTCCCGGGCGGGAGCTACAATGAGCAGTTCTTC.